This record looks at one T cell receptor (beta chain) sequence and its context. The antigen is undetermined. The CDR3 loop spans 15 amino acids. V dropped 3 bases and J dropped 7; count of bases not matched to a gene: 4. The germline CDR1 and CDR2 sequences are KGHSH and LQKENI. This entry comes from a study of cytomegalovirus exposure and HLA in healthy donors. Study-level points and caveats: Association with HLA alleles at 0.05 false discovery rate was found for 15,000 to 20,000 TCR beta sequences in a later analysis. In a later analysis, V- and J-gene trimming of beta chains associated with a DCLRE1C missense variant, replicated independently. In an earlier analysis, about 90% or about 30%: the productive usage of most TCR beta V segments.

The PCR made use of 60 Vbeta and 13 Jbeta primers. Generated by immunoSEQ multiplex PCR, the TCRdb table keeps only in-frame clones and is missing some. This table holds some 150,000 clones, roughly 73% found once. This chain joins TRBV18 and TRBJ2-1; TRBD2 agrees at 12 bases. Sequencing input: PBMCs. This receptor was identified in a male donor in good health and CMV-seronegative. In DNA, the CDR3 is TGTGCCAGCTCACCTTCTAGCGGGGGGGATAATGAGCAGTTCTTC. Translated: CASSPSSGGDNEQFF.